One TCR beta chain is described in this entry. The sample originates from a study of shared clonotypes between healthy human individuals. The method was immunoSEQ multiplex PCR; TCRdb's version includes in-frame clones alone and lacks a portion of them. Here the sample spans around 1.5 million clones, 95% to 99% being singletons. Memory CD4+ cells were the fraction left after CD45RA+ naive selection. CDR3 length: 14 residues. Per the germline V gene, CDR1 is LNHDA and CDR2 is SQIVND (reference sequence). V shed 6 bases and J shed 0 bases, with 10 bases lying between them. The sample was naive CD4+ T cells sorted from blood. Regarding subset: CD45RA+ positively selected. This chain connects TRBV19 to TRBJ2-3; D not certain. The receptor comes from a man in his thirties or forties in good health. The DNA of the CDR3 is TGTGCCAGTAGGAACAGCGCTAGCACAGATACGCAGTATTTT. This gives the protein CASRNSASTDTQYF.